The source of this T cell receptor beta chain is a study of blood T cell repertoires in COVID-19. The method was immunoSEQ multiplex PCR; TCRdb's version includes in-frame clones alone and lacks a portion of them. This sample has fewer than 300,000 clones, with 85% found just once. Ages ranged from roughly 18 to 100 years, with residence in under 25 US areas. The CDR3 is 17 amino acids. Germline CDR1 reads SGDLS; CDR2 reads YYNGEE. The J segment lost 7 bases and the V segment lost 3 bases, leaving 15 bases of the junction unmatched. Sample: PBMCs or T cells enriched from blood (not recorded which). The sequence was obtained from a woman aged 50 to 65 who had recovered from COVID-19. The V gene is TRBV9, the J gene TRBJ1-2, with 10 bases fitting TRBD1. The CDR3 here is CASSAATGTGDFGGYTF. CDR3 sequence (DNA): TGTGCCAGCAGCGCCGCTACCGGGACAGGGGATTTCGGTGGCTACACCTTC.